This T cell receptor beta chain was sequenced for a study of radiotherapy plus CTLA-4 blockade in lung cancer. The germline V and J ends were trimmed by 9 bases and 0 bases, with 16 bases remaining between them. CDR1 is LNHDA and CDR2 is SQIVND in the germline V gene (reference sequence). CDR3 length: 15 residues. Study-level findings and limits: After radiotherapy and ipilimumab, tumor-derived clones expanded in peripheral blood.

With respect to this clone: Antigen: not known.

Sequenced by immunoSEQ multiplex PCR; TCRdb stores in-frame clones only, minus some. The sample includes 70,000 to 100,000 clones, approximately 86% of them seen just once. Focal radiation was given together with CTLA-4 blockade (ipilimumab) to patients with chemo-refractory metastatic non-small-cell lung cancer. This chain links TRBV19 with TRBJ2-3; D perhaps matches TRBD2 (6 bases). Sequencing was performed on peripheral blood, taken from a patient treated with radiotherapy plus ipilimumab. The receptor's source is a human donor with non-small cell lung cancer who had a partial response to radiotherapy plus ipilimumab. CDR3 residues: CASKWREDSTDTQYF. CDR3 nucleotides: TGTGCCAGCAAGTGGAGGGAGGACAGCACAGATACGCAGTATTTT.